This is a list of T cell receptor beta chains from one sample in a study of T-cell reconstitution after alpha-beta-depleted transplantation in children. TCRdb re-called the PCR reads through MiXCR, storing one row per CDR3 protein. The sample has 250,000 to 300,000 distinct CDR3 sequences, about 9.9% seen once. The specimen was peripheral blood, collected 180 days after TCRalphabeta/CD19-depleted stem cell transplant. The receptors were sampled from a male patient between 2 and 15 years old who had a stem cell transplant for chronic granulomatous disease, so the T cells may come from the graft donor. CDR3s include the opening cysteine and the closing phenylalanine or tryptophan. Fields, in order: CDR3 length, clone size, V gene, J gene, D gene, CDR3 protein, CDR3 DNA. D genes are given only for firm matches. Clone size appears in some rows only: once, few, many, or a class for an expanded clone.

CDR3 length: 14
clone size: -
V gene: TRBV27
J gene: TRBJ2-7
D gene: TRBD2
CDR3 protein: CASSQTGTTTEQYF
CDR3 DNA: TGTGCCAGCAGCCAGACCGGGACTACAACCGAGCAGTACTTC

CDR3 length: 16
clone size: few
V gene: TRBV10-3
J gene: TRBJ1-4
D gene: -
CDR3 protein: CAISERATEGNEKLFF
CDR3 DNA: TGTGCCATCAGTGAACGGGCGACAGAGGGTAATGAAAAACTGTTTTTT

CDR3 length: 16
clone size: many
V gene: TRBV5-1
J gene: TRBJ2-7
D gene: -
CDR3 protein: CASSWGGAVSSYEQYF
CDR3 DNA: TGCGCCAGCAGCTGGGGGGGGGCAGTTAGCTCCTACGAGCAGTACTTC

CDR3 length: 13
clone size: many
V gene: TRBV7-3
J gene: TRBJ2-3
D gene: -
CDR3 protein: CASTNGGRDTQYF
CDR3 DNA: TGTGCCAGCACAAATGGCGGCCGAGATACGCAGTATTTT

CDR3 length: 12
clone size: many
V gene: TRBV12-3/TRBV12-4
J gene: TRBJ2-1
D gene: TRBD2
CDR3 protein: CASSRLAAEQFF
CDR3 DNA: TGTGCCAGCAGTAGACTAGCGGCTGAGCAGTTCTTC

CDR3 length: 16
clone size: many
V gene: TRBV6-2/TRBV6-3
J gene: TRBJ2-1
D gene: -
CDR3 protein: CASSYTPAFSYNEQFF
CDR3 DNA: TGTGCCAGCAGTTACACGCCAGCCTTCTCCTACAATGAGCAGTTCTTC

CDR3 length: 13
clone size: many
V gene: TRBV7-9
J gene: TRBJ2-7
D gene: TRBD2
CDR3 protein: CASRGGVSYEQYF
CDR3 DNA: TGTGCCAGCAGGGGAGGGGTATCCTACGAGCAGTACTTC

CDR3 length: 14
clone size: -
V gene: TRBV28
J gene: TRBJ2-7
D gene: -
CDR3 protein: CASIPHPVSYEQYF
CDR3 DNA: TGTGCCAGCATCCCCCATCCAGTCTCCTACGAGCAGTACTTC

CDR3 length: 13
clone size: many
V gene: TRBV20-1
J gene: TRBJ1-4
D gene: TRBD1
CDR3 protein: CSAIERGQEKLFF
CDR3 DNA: TGCAGTGCCATTGAAAGGGGGCAAGAAAAACTGTTTTTT

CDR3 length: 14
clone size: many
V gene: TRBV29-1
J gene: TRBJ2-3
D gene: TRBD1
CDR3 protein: CSVVNRGRTDTQYF
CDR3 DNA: TGCAGCGTTGTCAACAGGGGGCGAACAGATACGCAGTATTTT

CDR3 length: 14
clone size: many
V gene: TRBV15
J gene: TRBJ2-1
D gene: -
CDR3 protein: CATSRPYPYNEQFF
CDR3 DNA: TGTGCCACCAGCAGACCTTACCCATACAATGAGCAGTTCTTC

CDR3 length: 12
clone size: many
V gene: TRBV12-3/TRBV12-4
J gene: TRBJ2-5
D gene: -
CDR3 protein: CASSSTGLTQYF
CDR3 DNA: TGTGCCAGCAGTTCCACAGGGTTAACCCAGTACTTC

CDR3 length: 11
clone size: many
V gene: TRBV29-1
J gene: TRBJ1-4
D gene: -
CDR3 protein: CSVEINEKLFF
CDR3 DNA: TGCAGCGTTGAAATTAATGAAAAACTGTTTTTT

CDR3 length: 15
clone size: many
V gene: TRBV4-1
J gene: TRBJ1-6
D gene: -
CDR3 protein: CASSSRDWDGSPLHF
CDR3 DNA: TGCGCCAGCAGCTCCCGGGACTGGGATGGTTCACCCCTCCACTTT

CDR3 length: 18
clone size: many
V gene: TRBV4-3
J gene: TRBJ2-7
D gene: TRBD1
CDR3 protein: CASSQDWERTGMNYEQYF
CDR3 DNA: TGCGCCAGCAGCCAAGACTGGGAGCGGACAGGGATGAACTACGAGCAGTACTTC

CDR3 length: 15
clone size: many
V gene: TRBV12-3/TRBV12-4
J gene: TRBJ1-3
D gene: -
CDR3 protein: CASTGGHSSGNTIYF
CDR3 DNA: TGTGCCAGCACCGGGGGCCACTCCTCTGGAAACACCATATATTTT

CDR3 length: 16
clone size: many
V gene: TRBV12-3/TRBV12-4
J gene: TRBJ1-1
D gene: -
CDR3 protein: CASSFNPWNAGTEAFF
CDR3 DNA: TGTGCCAGCAGTTTTAATCCGTGGAACGCGGGCACTGAAGCTTTCTTT

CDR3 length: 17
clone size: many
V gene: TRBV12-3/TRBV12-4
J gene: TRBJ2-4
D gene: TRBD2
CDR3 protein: CASSSSGVSGAKNIQYF
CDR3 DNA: TGTGCCAGCAGTAGTAGCGGGGTATCGGGGGCCAAAAACATTCAGTACTTC

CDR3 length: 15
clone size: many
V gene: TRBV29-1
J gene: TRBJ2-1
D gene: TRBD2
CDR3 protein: CSVPSPSGSMHEQFF
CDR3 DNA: TGCAGCGTTCCAAGCCCTAGCGGGAGCATGCATGAGCAGTTCTTC

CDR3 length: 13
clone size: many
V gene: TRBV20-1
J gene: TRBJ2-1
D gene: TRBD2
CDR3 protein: CSASGLAGGEQFF
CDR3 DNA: TGCAGTGCTAGCGGACTAGCGGGAGGTGAGCAGTTCTTC

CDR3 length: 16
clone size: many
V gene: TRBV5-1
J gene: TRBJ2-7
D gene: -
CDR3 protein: CASSLERLAQGDEQYF
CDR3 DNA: TGCGCCAGCAGCTTGGAGAGACTAGCCCAGGGGGACGAGCAGTACTTC

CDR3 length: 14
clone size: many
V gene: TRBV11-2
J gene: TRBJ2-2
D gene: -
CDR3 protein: CASSPPTLTGELFF
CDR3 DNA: TGTGCCAGCAGCCCCCCAACCCTAACCGGGGAGCTGTTTTTT

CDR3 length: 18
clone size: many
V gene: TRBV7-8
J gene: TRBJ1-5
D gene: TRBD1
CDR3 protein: CASSSRDRGTYSNQPQHF
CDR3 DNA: TGTGCCAGCAGCAGCCGGGACAGGGGGACTTATAGCAATCAGCCCCAGCATTTT

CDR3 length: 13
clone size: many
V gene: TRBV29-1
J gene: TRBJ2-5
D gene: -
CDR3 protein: CSVEDGNQETQYF
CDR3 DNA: TGCAGCGTTGAAGACGGAAACCAAGAGACCCAGTACTTC

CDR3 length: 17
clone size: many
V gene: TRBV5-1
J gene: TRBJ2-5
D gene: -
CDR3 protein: CASSTSPGTYNQETQYF
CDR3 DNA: TGCGCCAGCAGCACATCCCCCGGGACTTACAACCAAGAGACCCAGTACTTC

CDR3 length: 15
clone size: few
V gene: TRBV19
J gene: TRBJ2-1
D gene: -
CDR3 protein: CASRPDHGSYNEQFF
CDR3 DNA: TGTGCCAGTAGACCTGATCACGGCTCCTACAATGAGCAGTTCTTC

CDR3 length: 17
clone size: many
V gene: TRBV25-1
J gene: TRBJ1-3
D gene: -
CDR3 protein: CASSGGDVGRRGNTIYF
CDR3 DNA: TGTGCCAGCAGTGGGGGGGACGTTGGACGACGTGGAAACACCATATATTTT

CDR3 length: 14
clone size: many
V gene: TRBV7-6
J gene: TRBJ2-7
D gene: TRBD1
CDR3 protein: CASQNRDSSYEQYF
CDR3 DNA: TGTGCCAGCCAAAACCGGGACAGCTCCTACGAGCAGTACTTC

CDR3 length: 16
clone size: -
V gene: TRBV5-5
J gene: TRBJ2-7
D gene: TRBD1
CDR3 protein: CASSLQGAGKSYEQYF
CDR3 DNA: TGTGCCAGCAGCTTGCAGGGGGCGGGGAAGAGCTACGAGCAGTACTTC

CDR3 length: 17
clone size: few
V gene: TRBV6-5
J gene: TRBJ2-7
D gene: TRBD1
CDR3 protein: CASSYSPGVQGAYEQYF
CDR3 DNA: TGTGCCAGCAGTTATTCCCCGGGAGTACAGGGGGCTTACGAGCAGTACTTC

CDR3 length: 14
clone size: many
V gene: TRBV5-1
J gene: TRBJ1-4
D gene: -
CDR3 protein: CASSTGQLSEKLFF
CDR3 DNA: TGCGCCAGCAGCACCGGACAGCTCTCTGAAAAACTGTTTTTT

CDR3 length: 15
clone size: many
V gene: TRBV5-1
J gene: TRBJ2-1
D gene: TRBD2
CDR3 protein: CASSLNLAGVGEQFF
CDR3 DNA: TGCGCCAGCAGCTTGAACCTAGCGGGAGTTGGTGAGCAGTTCTTC

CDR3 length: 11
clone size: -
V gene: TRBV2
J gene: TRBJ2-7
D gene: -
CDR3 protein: CASSEKVLQYF
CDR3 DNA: TGTGCCAGCAGTGAAAAGGTGCTACAGTACTTC

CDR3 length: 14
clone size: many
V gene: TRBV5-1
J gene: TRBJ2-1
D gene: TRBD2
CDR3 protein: CASKPAGEVNEQFF
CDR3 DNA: TGCGCCAGCAAACCAGCGGGAGAGGTCAATGAGCAGTTCTTC

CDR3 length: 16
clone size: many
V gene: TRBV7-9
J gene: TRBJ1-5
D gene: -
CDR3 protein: CASSLGGGPLDEPQHF
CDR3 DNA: TGTGCCAGCAGCTTAGGTGGGGGGCCCCTCGATGAGCCCCAGCATTTT

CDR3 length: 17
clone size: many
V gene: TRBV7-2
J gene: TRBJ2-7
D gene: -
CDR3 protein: CASSSQHKYPARGEQYF
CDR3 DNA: TGTGCCAGCAGCTCCCAGCACAAATACCCAGCGAGAGGGGAGCAGTACTTC

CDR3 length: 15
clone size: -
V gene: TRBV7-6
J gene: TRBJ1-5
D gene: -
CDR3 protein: CAGSLGPNSNQPQHF
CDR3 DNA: TGTGCCGGCAGCTTAGGACCGAATAGCAATCAGCCCCAGCATTTT

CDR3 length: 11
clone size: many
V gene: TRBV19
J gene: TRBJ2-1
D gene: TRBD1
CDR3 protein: CASSIGQGLIF
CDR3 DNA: TGTGCCAGTAGTATCGGACAGGGCCTGATCTTC

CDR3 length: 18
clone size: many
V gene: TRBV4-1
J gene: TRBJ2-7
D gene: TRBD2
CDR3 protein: CASSQIPTGLAGAYEQYF
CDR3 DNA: TGCGCCAGCAGCCAAATCCCGACAGGACTAGCGGGAGCGTACGAGCAGTACTTC

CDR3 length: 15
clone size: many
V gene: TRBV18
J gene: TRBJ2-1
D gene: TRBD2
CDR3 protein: CASSPPLAGVNEQFF
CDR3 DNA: TGTGCCAGCTCACCACCTCTAGCGGGAGTGAATGAGCAGTTCTTC

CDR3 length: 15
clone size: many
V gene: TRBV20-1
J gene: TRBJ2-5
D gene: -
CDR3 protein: CSARDLWGPQETQYF
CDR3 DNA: TGCAGTGCTAGAGACTTGTGGGGACCACAAGAGACCCAGTACTTC

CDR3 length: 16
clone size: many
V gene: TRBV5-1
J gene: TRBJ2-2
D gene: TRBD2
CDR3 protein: CASSLASGGSTGELFF
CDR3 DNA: TGCGCCAGCAGCTTGGCTAGCGGGGGATCAACCGGGGAGCTGTTTTTT

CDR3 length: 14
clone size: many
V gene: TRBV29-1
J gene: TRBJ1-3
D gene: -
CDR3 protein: CSVEDLNFRNTIYF
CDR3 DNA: TGCAGCGTTGAAGACCTTAATTTCCGAAACACCATATATTTT

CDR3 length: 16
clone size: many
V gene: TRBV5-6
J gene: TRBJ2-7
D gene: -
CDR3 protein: CASSLLGGAPPYEQYF
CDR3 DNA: TGTGCCAGCAGCTTGCTCGGGGGAGCCCCACCTTACGAGCAGTACTTC